Described below is a single T cell receptor beta chain sequence and its context. The data were taken from a study of blood T cell repertoires in COVID-19. As for the study in general: COVID-19 samples collected from the United States, Italy and Spain covered acute and convalescent phases. From T cells, B-cell-depleted T cells, or PBMCs came the material, which was cDNA or gDNA.

This CDR3 comprises 17 residues. Germline CDR1 reads LNHDA; CDR2 reads SQIVND (reference sequence). The J segment lost 2 bases and the V segment lost 6 bases, leaving 10 bases of the junction unmatched. Authors' methods: The assay estimated nucleated cells by amplifying reference gene primers. Assay: immunoSEQ multiplex PCR; the TCRdb copy retains only in-frame clones and omits some. That table is the source of V, J and clone size, and D and trimming were worked out from the DNA. This table has about 200,000 clones, around 82% appearing once. The gene calls are TRBV19 and TRBJ2-5; 12 bases line up with TRBD2. Sequencing was done on a sample of peripheral blood. The receptor was derived from a human donor in a cohort sampled during active COVID-19. CDR3 residues: CASSWTGLAGGQETQYF. In nucleotides, the CDR3 is TGTGCCAGTAGCTGGACGGGACTAGCGGGTGGACAAGAGACCCAGTACTTC.